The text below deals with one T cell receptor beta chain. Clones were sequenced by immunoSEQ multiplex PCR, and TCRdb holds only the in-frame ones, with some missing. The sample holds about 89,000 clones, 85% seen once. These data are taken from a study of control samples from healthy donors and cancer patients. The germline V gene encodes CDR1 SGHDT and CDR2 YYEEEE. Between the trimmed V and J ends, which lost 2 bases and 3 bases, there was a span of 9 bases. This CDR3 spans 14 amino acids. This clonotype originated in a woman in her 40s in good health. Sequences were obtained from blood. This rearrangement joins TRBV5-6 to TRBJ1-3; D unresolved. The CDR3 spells CASSLSELGNTIYF. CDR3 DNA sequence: TGTGCCAGCAGCTTATCCGAGCTTGGAAACACCATATATTTT.